These 31 T cell receptor beta chains share one sample of origin, sequenced in a study of human T cells and chemical hapten exposure. This sample's time point: pre-sensitization, week 0. Treatment given: therapeutic diphenylcyclopropenone sensitization with weekly scalp DPC. Via MiXCR, TCRdb re-called the RACE reads, giving one row per CDR3 protein. The sample shows 270,000 or so distinct CDR3 sequences, roughly 7.4% of them seen only once. Here the sequenced sample was whole blood, taken in connection with sensitization to the hapten diphenylcyclopropenone (DPC). All receptors come from a man aged 18 to 30 with alopecia areata. Some clones in this sample may be carry-over from other donors' samples.

The gene calls are TRBV3-1 and TRBJ2-2; D is unresolved. Trimming shortened V by 3 bases and J by 4 bases, and 9 bases separated the two germline ends. The CDR3 is 14 residues long. CDR1 is LGHDT and CDR2 is YNNKEL in the germline V gene (reference sequence). CDR3 residues: CASSQFLFTGELFF. Written as DNA, the CDR3 is TGTGCCAGCAGCCAGTTTCTCTTCACCGGGGAGCTGTTTTTT.

This clonotype was detected a few times. In DNA, the CDR3 is TGCAGTGCTTTAAAGCGGGGGGGCCGGGAGACCCAGTACTTC. Amino acids: CSALKRGGRETQYF. The chain is built from TRBV20-1 and TRBJ2-5, with 10 bases that match TRBD2. This CDR3 has 14 residues. Germline CDR1 reads DFQATT; CDR2 reads SNEGSKA (reference sequence). With V trimmed by 5 bases and J by 5 bases, 8 bases remained unmatched.

This clonotype was seen many times. The chain has TRBV9 and TRBJ2-2; D ambiguous. CDR3 length equals 14 residues. Trimming stripped 5 bases from V and 1 base from J, with 9 bases between. Germline loops: CDR1 SGDLS, CDR2 YYNGEE. CDR3 amino acids: CASRIYMNTGELFF. CDR3 sequence (DNA): TGTGCCAGCAGGATCTATATGAACACCGGGGAGCTGTTTTTT.

The rearrangement joins TRBV2 to TRBJ1-1; D not certain. Trimming removed 2 bases at V and 1 base at J, with 11 bases between. Germline V gives CDR1 SNHLY, CDR2 FYNNEI. The CDR3 totals 15 residues. The CDR3 loop reads CASSESTVQNTEAFF. CDR3 in DNA: TGTGCCAGCAGTGAAAGTACGGTGCAGAACACTGAAGCTTTCTTT.

This clonotype was seen a few times. The V and J genes are TRBV4-2 and TRBJ2-4; 8 bases map to TRBD2. Germline V gene data show CDR1 as LGHNA and CDR2 as YNFKEQ. The CDR3 sequence is 16 residues long. The junction had 8 bases not matched to a gene; V was cut back by 0 bases and J by 7 bases. CDR3 sequence: CASSQDVGGAINIQYF. The CDR3 DNA follows: TGTGCCAGCAGCCAAGATGTCGGGGGGGCGATTAACATTCAGTACTTC.

This clonotype was counted between two and nine times. The chain joins TRBV2 to TRBJ2-7; tentatively, D is TRBD1 (6 bases). The germline CDR1 and CDR2 sequences are SNHLY and FYNNEI. V was cut by 6 bases and J by 6 bases, with 12 bases left in between. The CDR3 is 12 amino acids. The CDR3 loop is CASRRQECEQYF. Here the CDR3 DNA reads TGTGCCAGCAGGAGACAGGAATGCGAGCAGTACTTC.

The chain links TRBV7-2 to TRBJ1-5; D ambiguous. The CDR3 totals 15 residues. Germline assignment: CDR1 SGHTA and CDR2 FQGNSA. V shed 5 bases and J shed 5 bases, with 16 bases lying between them. The CDR3, as DNA: TGTGCCAGCAGCCGCAACCCAGAGATTTATCAGCCCCAGCATTTT. Translating gives CASSRNPEIYQPQHF.

This clonotype was seen a handful of times. The chain combines TRBV3-1 with TRBJ2-4, with D unresolved. The CDR3 loop spans 17 amino acids. V was cut by 0 bases and J by 0 bases, with 12 bases left in between. The germline V gene encodes CDR1 LGHDT and CDR2 YNNKEL (reference sequence). CDR3 amino acids: CASSQDLADLAKNIQYF. The CDR3 coding sequence is TGTGCCAGCAGCCAAGATTTGGCAGATCTAGCCAAAAACATTCAGTACTTC.

This clonotype was seen ten or more times. The chain's CDR3 is CASRWDRAPGGGPEAFF. For the CDR3, the DNA is TGCGCCAGCAGATGGGACAGGGCCCCCGGGGGTGGGCCTGAAGCTTTCTTT. The chain carries TRBV10-1 and TRBJ1-1; 9 nucleotides match TRBD1. CDR1 is WNHNN, CDR2 SYGVQD, per germline (reference sequence). This CDR3 is built from 17 residues. The junction had 17 bases not matched to a gene; V was cut back by 6 bases and J by 6 bases.

This clonotype was recorded a few times. The CDR3 reads CASSPTSGGARSTDTQYF. CDR3 DNA: TGTGCCAGCAGCCCAACTAGCGGGGGGGCCCGGAGCACAGATACGCAGTATTTT. The chain is built from TRBV7-2 and TRBJ2-3; 13 bases are a match to TRBD2. The length of the CDR3 is 18 residues. The junction had 8 bases not matched to a gene; V was cut back by 5 bases and J by 0 bases. The V gene's germline CDR1 is SGHTA and CDR2 FQGNSA.

This chain connects TRBV28 to TRBJ1-4, with D hard to call. From germline, CDR1 is MDHEN and CDR2 SYDVKM. The CDR3 is made up of 13 amino acids. Trimming took off 6 bases at V and 11 bases at J, with 16 bases between the two ends. The CDR3 loop reads CASRLPALEKLFF. CDR3 bases: TGTGCCAGCAGACTCCCGGCCCTCGAGAAACTGTTTTTT.

This clonotype was counted between two and nine times. The gene calls are TRBV6-5 and TRBJ1-3; possible D gene TRBD1, 6 bases. The germline V and J ends were trimmed by 6 bases and 0 bases, with 12 bases remaining between them. CDR3 size: 15 residues. Germline CDR1 MNHEY, CDR2 SVGAGI. CDR3 region: CASREQGGSGNTIYF. The CDR3 DNA follows: TGTGCCAGCAGGGAACAGGGAGGCTCTGGAAACACCATATATTTT.

This clonotype was seen repeatedly, ten times or more. The chain employs TRBV6-2 or TRBV6-3 and TRBJ2-1; D is possibly TRBD1 or TRBD2 (6 bases each). V lost 4 bases to trimming and J lost 4 bases, with 11 bases between them. This CDR3 has 14 residues. Germline V gene sequence: CDR1 MNHEY, CDR2 SVGEGT. DNA for the CDR3: TGTGCCAGCAGTTTCGGGGGCGAGTACAATGAGCAGTTCTTC. Its translation: CASSFGGEYNEQFF.

This clonotype came up a few times. The chain couples TRBV18 to TRBJ1-1; the D gene is possibly TRBD1 (5 bases). The germline CDR1 and CDR2 sequences are KGHSH and LQKENI. V was shortened by 4 bases and J by 4 bases, with 16 bases between the two germline ends. The CDR3 is 15 residues long. The CDR3 nucleotides read TGTGCCAGCTCACTTCAGGGATCTGGGGGCACTGAAGCTTTCTTT. This translates into CASSLQGSGGTEAFF.

The chain couples TRBV7-9 to TRBJ2-7; 11 bases match TRBD1. Trimming at V came to 5 bases and at J to 3 bases, leaving 6 bases not matched to a gene. The germline CDR1 and CDR2 sequences are SEHNR and FQNEAQ (reference sequence). This CDR3 spans 15 amino acids. The CDR3 is CASSRTGGAFYEQYV. In DNA, the CDR3 is TGTGCCAGCAGCCGGACAGGGGGCGCCTTCTACGAGCAGTACGTC.

This clonotype was counted ten times or more. The chain couples TRBV18 to TRBJ2-3; TRBD1 matches 9 bases. Germline CDR1 is KGHSH and CDR2 is LQKENI. V lost 6 bases to trimming and J lost 3 bases; unmatched junction nucleotides: 10. This CDR3 has 16 amino acids. For the CDR3, the DNA is TGTGCCAGCTCGCTATTTCCGGGACAGGGTACAGATACGCAGTATTTT. Encoded protein: CASSLFPGQGTDTQYF. The variable domain in full, with the rest retrieved from reference TRBV18 and TRBJ2-3, is NAGVMQNPRHLVRRRGQEARLRCSPMKGHSHVYWYRQLPEEGLKFMVYLQKENIIDESGMPKERFSAEFPKEGPSILRIQQVVRGDSAAYFCASSLFPGQGTDTQYFGPGTRLTVL.

This clonotype was observed a handful of times. The chain joins TRBV5-1 to TRBJ2-3; 13 nucleotides align to TRBD2. Germline CDR1 and CDR2: SGHRS and YFSETQ. The V gene end was trimmed by 4 bases and the J gene end by 2 bases; junction bases not matched to a gene: 7. The CDR3 contains 17 residues. The DNA of the CDR3 is TGCGCCAGCAGCCCCGGACTAGCGGGGGCCGACACAGATACGCAGTATTTT. It codes for CASSPGLAGADTDTQYF.

DNA for the CDR3: TGTGCCAGCAGCATTGACAGGAACACTGAAGCTTTCTTT. Translated, it gives CASSIDRNTEAFF. This rearrangement joins TRBV7-2 to TRBJ1-1; D possibly corresponds to TRBD1 (5 bases). Germline values: CDR1 SGHTA, CDR2 FQGNSA. The CDR3 consists of 13 residues. Trimming removed 5 bases from V and 1 base from J, with 8 bases in between.

This clonotype appeared a few times. This chain uses TRBV20-1 with TRBJ2-3, with 11 bases matching TRBD2. V was clipped by 3 bases and J by 5 bases; unmatched bases: 16. Germline assignment: CDR1 DFQATT and CDR2 SNEGSKA (reference sequence). CDR3 length: 18 amino acids. In nucleotides, the CDR3 is TGCAGTGCTAGTTCTTACCGATATAGCGGGGGGGCCATAGATACGCAGTATTTT. Translating it yields CSASSYRYSGGAIDTQYF.

The J gene is TRBJ2-2, the V gene TRBV9; no clear D gene. This CDR3 has 14 residues. Per the germline V gene, CDR1 is SGDLS and CDR2 is YYNGEE. The ends were cut back, 2 bases at V and 7 bases at J, with 12 bases in the middle. This CDR3 reads CASSVGSLGGELFF. The CDR3, as DNA: TGTGCCAGCAGCGTGGGATCTCTCGGCGGGGAGCTGTTTTTT.

This clonotype was seen only a few times. The chain is built from TRBV7-9 and TRBJ2-2; D remains ambiguous. There are 15 residues in the CDR3. Germline V gene data show CDR1 as SEHNR and CDR2 as FQNEAQ (reference sequence). Trimming cost V 5 bases and J 3 bases, with 13 bases left between them. This CDR3 reads CASSLSRVYTGELFF. The CDR3 DNA follows: TGTGCCAGCAGCCTAAGCCGGGTCTACACCGGGGAGCTGTTTTTT. The whole variable domain, remainder taken from reference TRBV7-9 and TRBJ2-2, is DTGVSQNPRHKITKRGQNVTFRCDPISEHNRLYWYRQTLGQGPEFLTYFQNEAQLEKSRLLSDRFSAERPKGSFSTLEIQRTEQGDSAMYLCASSLSRVYTGELFFGEGSRLTVL.

V and J are TRBV11-1 and TRBJ1-5, with 8 bases aligning to TRBD1. The CDR3 runs to 15 residues. Germline V lookup: CDR1 SGHAT, CDR2 FQDESV (reference sequence). V was clipped by 2 bases and J by 2 bases; unmatched bases: 2. CDR3 residues: CASSLSGQGNQPQHF. CDR3 DNA sequence: TGTGCCAGCAGCTTATCGGGACAGGGCAATCAGCCCCAGCATTTT.

This clonotype showed up many times. The V call is TRBV4-3, the J call TRBJ1-2; the D is unclear. The CDR3 length is 15 residues. The germline V gene encodes CDR1 LGHNA and CDR2 YSLEER. The ends were cut back, 1 base at V and 0 bases at J, with 9 bases in the middle. The DNA of the CDR3 is TGCGCCAGCAGCCAAGTTCTGGCGTCTAACTATGGCTACACCTTC. Amino acid sequence: CASSQVLASNYGYTF.

This clonotype was found a few times. This chain connects TRBV6-4 to TRBJ1-5; no definite D call. The CDR3 runs to 15 residues. The V and J ends lost 3 bases and 3 bases respectively, with 12 bases between them. Germline V CDR1 and CDR2: MRHNA, SNTAGT. This CDR3 is CASSDLYVPNQPQHF. The DNA for the CDR3 is TGTGCCAGCAGTGATCTTTACGTCCCCAATCAGCCCCAGCATTTT.

This clonotype was detected only a few times. The chain combines TRBV11-2 with TRBJ2-7; TRBD1 matches 8 bases. This CDR3 contains 15 residues. Germline V gives CDR1 SGHAT, CDR2 FQNNGV. After removal of 2 bases from V and 7 bases from J, the junction contained 10 bases not matched to a gene. The CDR3 DNA reads TGTGCCAGCAGCTTATTTCGCAGGGGGCGCGGAGAGCAGTACTTC. Protein product: CASSLFRRGRGEQYF. Using reference TRBV11-2 and TRBJ2-7 for the parts outside the CDR3, the full variable domain is EAGVAQSPRYKIIEKRQSVAFWCNPISGHATLYWYQQILGQGPKLLIQFQNNGVVDDSQLPKDRFSAERLKGVDSTLKIQPAKLEDSAVYLCASSLFRRGRGEQYFGPGTRLTVT.

This clonotype was counted between two and nine times. The chain recombines TRBV18 with TRBJ1-5; no clear D. Germline CDR1 is KGHSH and CDR2 is LQKENI. CDR3 size: 14 residues. V was clipped by 6 bases and J by 2 bases, with 11 bases between them. CDR3 loop: CASSTAVGNQPQHF. The CDR3 nucleotides read TGTGCCAGCTCGACGGCGGTTGGCAATCAGCCCCAGCATTTT.

The chain couples TRBV5-4 to TRBJ2-5; 8 bases are a match to TRBD1. This CDR3 has 14 residues. Losses at the gene ends were 4 bases for V and 1 base for J; bases not matched to a gene: 3. CDR1 is SGHNT, CDR2 YYREEE, per germline (reference sequence). The CDR3 protein is CASSHGTGQETQYF. In DNA, the CDR3 is TGTGCCAGCAGCCATGGGACAGGCCAAGAGACCCAGTACTTC.

The V call is TRBV5-1, the J call TRBJ1-5; D possibly corresponds to TRBD1 (5 bases). Germline assignment: CDR1 SGHRS and CDR2 YFSETQ. V was trimmed by 0 bases and J by 7 bases, leaving 11 bases between them. The CDR3 length is 14 residues. CDR3 region: CASSLDGADQPQHF. The CDR3 DNA is TGCGCCAGCAGCTTGGATGGGGCGGACCAGCCCCAGCATTTT. The variable domain in full, completed from reference TRBV5-1 and TRBJ1-5, reads KAGVTQTPRYLIKTRGQQVTLSCSPISGHRSVSWYQQTPGQGLQFLFEYFSETQRNKGNFPGRFSGRQFSNSRSEMNVSTLELGDSALYLCASSLDGADQPQHFGDGTRLSIL.

A few counts support this clonotype. This rearrangement joins TRBV28 to TRBJ2-3, with 8 bases fitting TRBD2. V dropped 3 bases and J dropped 1; count of bases not matched to a gene: 6. The CDR3 loop spans 16 amino acids. Germline values: CDR1 MDHEN, CDR2 SYDVKM. CDR3 DNA sequence: TGTGCCAGCAGTTTCGGAAGCGGGGGCGGCACAGATACGCAGTATTTT. Translated: CASSFGSGGGTDTQYF.

This chain links TRBV29-1 with TRBJ2-7, with 10 bases aligning to TRBD1. This CDR3 is 16 amino acids long. Germline CDR1 is SQVTM and CDR2 is ANQGSEA. Trimming took 4 bases from V and 4 from J; bases not matched to a gene: 13. DNA for the CDR3: TGCAGCGTTGTAGACCACAGGACAGGGGGGATATACGAGCAGTACTTC. It codes for CSVVDHRTGGIYEQYF.

CDR3 nucleotides: TGCGCCAGCAGACAAACAGGGTCCTACGAGCAGTACTTC. Translating it yields CASRQTGSYEQYF. The chain joins TRBV5-1 to TRBJ2-7; tentative D call: TRBD1 (6 bases). The CDR3 runs to 13 residues. Trimming took 5 bases from V and 1 from J, leaving 10 bases between them. Germline V gives CDR1 SGHRS, CDR2 YFSETQ.